This passage covers 25 T cell receptor beta chains from one sample sequenced in a study of blood T cell repertoires in COVID-19. Assay used: immunoSEQ multiplex PCR; TCRdb lists only in-frame clones, some missing. The data show fewer than 350,000 clones, approximately 91% seen once. The sequenced material came from PBMCs or T cells enriched from blood (not recorded which). All receptors derive from a woman in her forties with acute COVID-19.

This chain uses TRBV24-1 with TRBJ2-2; D is uncertain. Per the germline V gene, CDR1 is KGHDR and CDR2 is SFDVKD. The length of the CDR3 is 13 residues. Trimming stripped 0 bases from V and 5 bases from J, with 3 bases between. Here the CDR3 reads CATSDLRTGELFF. The CDR3 bases are TGTGCCACCAGTGATTTGCGGACCGGGGAGCTGTTTTTT.

Only one count was recorded for this clone. This chain connects TRBV2 to TRBJ1-2, with D unclear. The V and J ends lost 3 bases and 7 bases respectively, with 6 bases between them. Germline V gives CDR1 SNHLY, CDR2 FYNNEI. The CDR3 is 11 residues long. The CDR3 spells CASSEVAGYTF. DNA of the CDR3: TGTGCCAGCAGTGAGGTGGCTGGCTACACCTTC.

J is TRBJ1-1 and V is TRBV11-3; 9 nucleotides line up with TRBD1. This CDR3 is built from 13 residues. Germline V gene data show CDR1 as SGHNT and CDR2 as YENEEA. Germline trimming cut 6 bases from V and 4 bases from J; bases unmatched to any gene: 3. CDR3 sequence (DNA): TGTGCCAGCAGTGCGGACAGGGGCACTGAAGCTTTCTTT. Its translation is CASSADRGTEAFF.

V and J are TRBV18 and TRBJ2-5; the D is unclear. Germline CDR1 reads KGHSH; CDR2 reads LQKENI. Trimming cost V 0 bases and J 4 bases, with 9 bases left between them. This CDR3 comprises 14 residues. CDR3 protein: CASSPPSSRETQYF. The CDR3 coding sequence is TGTGCCAGCTCACCACCTTCTTCTCGAGAGACCCAGTACTTC.

Only one count was recorded for this clone. The CDR3 loop reads CASRQLREGGEQYF. CDR3 nucleotides: TGTGCCAGTCGCCAACTGCGGGAGGGAGGCGAGCAGTACTTC. This rearrangement joins TRBV19 to TRBJ2-7; 9 nucleotides align to TRBD2. Germline V gives CDR1 LNHDA, CDR2 SQIVND (reference sequence). V shed 8 bases and J 6 bases; nucleotides not matched to a gene: 11. This CDR3 is built from 14 residues.

The chain combines TRBV29-1 with TRBJ1-1; 9 bases agree with TRBD1. The CDR3 covers 9 residues. Germline trimming cut 8 bases from V and 11 bases from J; bases unmatched to any gene: 3. Germline lookup yields CDR1 SQVTM and CDR2 ANQGSEA. In DNA form, the CDR3 reads TGCAGCACTGACAGGGGGGCTTTCTTT. It specifies CSTDRGAFF.

The genes are TRBV12-5 and TRBJ1-2; tentative D call: TRBD1 (6 bases). V dropped 4 bases and J dropped 5 bases, with 11 bases sitting between them. Germline lookup yields CDR1 LGHNT and CDR2 FRNRAP. The CDR3 covers 13 residues. The CDR3 loop reads CASGYGQSYGYTF. The CDR3 DNA follows: TGTGCTAGTGGTTACGGACAGTCATATGGCTACACCTTC. The whole variable domain, filled in from reference TRBV12-5 and TRBJ1-2, reads DARVTQTPRHKVTEMGQEVTMRCQPILGHNTVFWYRQTMMQGLELLAYFRNRAPLDDSGMPKDRFSAEMPDATLATLKIQPSEPRDSAVYFCASGYGQSYGYTFGSGTRLTVV.

The chain joins TRBV19 to TRBJ2-1, with 10 bases identical to TRBD1. V lost 8 bases, J lost 3 bases, and 7 bases stayed unmatched. The CDR3 spans 15 residues. Germline V CDR1 and CDR2: LNHDA, SQIVND (reference sequence). CDR3 in amino acids: CASRPGQGLYNEQFF. The CDR3 DNA reads TGTGCCAGTCGACCGGGACAGGGGCTCTACAATGAGCAGTTCTTC. Together with reference TRBV19 and TRBJ2-1, the CDR3 gives the full variable domain: DGGITQSPKYLFRKEGQNVTLSCEQNLNHDAMYWYRQDPGQGLRLIYYSQIVNDFQKGDIAEGYSVSREKKESFPLTVTSAQKNPTAFYLCASRPGQGLYNEQFFGPGTRLTVL.

This chain joins TRBV4-1 and TRBJ1-2, with a weak D call TRBD1 (6 bases). Germline values: CDR1 MGHRA, CDR2 YSYEKL. The CDR3 contains 15 residues. Trimming removed 5 bases at V and 2 bases at J, with 15 bases between. The CDR3, as DNA: TGCGCCAGCAGCACATACAGGGAGGGCAACTATGGCTACACCTTC. As protein: CASSTYREGNYGYTF.

V is TRBV4-2 and J is TRBJ2-5; maybe TRBD2 (6 bases). Germline V CDR1 and CDR2: LGHNA, YNFKEQ. Trimming pared 3 bases from V and 7 bases from J, leaving 15 bases between. This CDR3 is 14 amino acids long. The CDR3 DNA sequence: TGTGCCAGCAGCCAGGGGGACGTCGGGGGGACCCAGTACTTC. Amino acids: CASSQGDVGGTQYF.

This sequence joins TRBV10-2 and TRBJ1-1; a possible D gene is TRBD1 (6 bases). The V and J ends lost 5 bases and 0 bases respectively, with 10 bases between them. This CDR3 comprises 14 residues. Germline V gene data show CDR1 as WSHSY and CDR2 as SAAADI. Written as DNA, the CDR3 is TGCGCCAGCAGTTTACAGGGTTTGAACACTGAAGCTTTCTTT. Its protein product is CASSLQGLNTEAFF.

V gene TRBV29-1 combines with J gene TRBJ2-7; D is perhaps TRBD1 (6 bases). V was pared by 3 bases and J by 5 bases, with 11 bases between. Germline CDR1 is SQVTM and CDR2 is ANQGSEA. The CDR3 totals 12 residues. CDR3 in amino acids: CSVEAGANEQYF. CDR3 in DNA: TGCAGCGTTGAGGCAGGGGCCAACGAGCAGTACTTC.

The chain links TRBV28 to TRBJ1-1; 8 nucleotides align to TRBD1. This CDR3 comprises 13 residues. Trimming cost V 0 bases and J 7 bases; bases outside gene matches: 1. In germline, CDR1 is MDHEN, CDR2 SYDVKM. CDR3 sequence reads: CASSLWGTGEAFF. Written as DNA, the CDR3 is TGTGCCAGCAGTTTATGGGGGACAGGTGAAGCTTTCTTT.

This clone has more than one count but fewer than ten. The chain uses TRBV7-9 and TRBJ1-2, with D possibly matching TRBD1 (6 bases). V was trimmed by 7 bases and J by 6 bases, leaving 24 bases between them. The CDR3 totals 16 residues. Germline V gene data show CDR1 as SEHNR and CDR2 as FQNEAQ (reference sequence). The DNA for the CDR3 is TGTGCCAGCAAACCGCGCCCGACAGGTCCCCGGGATGGCTACACCTTC. This gives the protein CASKPRPTGPRDGYTF.

The chain links TRBV10-3 to TRBJ2-5; no firm D call. Trimming took off 2 bases at V and 10 bases at J, with 14 bases between the two ends. The CDR3 totals 13 residues. Germline CDR1 is ENHRY and CDR2 is SYGVKD. The CDR3 coding sequence is TGTGCCATCAGTGAGGGAGTAAGGTTTGACCAGTACTTC. As protein: CAISEGVRFDQYF.

V and J are TRBV5-4 and TRBJ2-1; 12 positions match TRBD2. CDR1 is SGHNT and CDR2 is YYREEE in the germline V gene (reference sequence). Trimming at V came to 5 bases and at J to 9 bases, leaving 3 bases not matched to a gene. CDR3 length: 13 residues. Here the CDR3 reads CASSLAGGLEQFF. CDR3 DNA sequence: TGTGCCAGCAGTCTAGCGGGGGGGCTTGAGCAGTTCTTC.

A few counts support this clone. The rearrangement joins TRBV19 to TRBJ1-6; no clear D. The ends were cut back, 0 bases at V and 12 bases at J, with 9 bases in the middle. Germline V CDR1 and CDR2: LNHDA, SQIVND (reference sequence). The CDR3 consists of 13 residues. For the CDR3, the DNA is TGTGCCAGTAGTATAGATCAGAGGTTACCCCTCCACTTT. This sequence encodes CASSIDQRLPLHF.

The chain couples TRBV15 to TRBJ2-7, with 7 bases lining up with TRBD2. CDR1 is LNHNV and CDR2 is YYDKDF in the germline V gene (reference sequence). This CDR3 region has 16 residues. With V trimmed by 1 base and J by 0 bases, 6 bases remained unmatched. The DNA of the CDR3 is TGTGCCACCAGCAGAGGATTGGGAGGGCCCTCCTACGAGCAGTACTTC. This encodes CATSRGLGGPSYEQYF.

The rearrangement links TRBV11-3 to TRBJ2-1, with 7 bases lining up with TRBD1. Trimming cost V 4 bases and J 8 bases; bases outside gene matches: 2. This CDR3 region has 12 residues. The germline V gene encodes CDR1 SGHNT and CDR2 YENEEA. The CDR3 nucleotides read TGTGCCAGCAGCTCGCAGGGGGATGAGCAGTTCTTC. Its protein is CASSSQGDEQFF. The whole variable domain, filled in from reference TRBV11-3 and TRBJ2-1, reads EAGVVQSPRYKIIEKKQPVAFWCNPISGHNTLYWYLQNLGQGPELLIRYENEEAVDDSQLPKDRFSAERLKGVDSTLKIQPAELGDSAVYLCASSSQGDEQFFGPGTRLTVL.

This clone was seen just once. The rearrangement joins TRBV11-3 to TRBJ1-1; tentatively, D is TRBD1 (5 bases). CDR3 size: 14 residues. The germline V gene has CDR1 SGHNT and CDR2 YENEEA. Trimming took 1 base from V and 4 from J, leaving 10 bases between them. CDR3 in DNA: TGTGCCAGCAGCTTAGGGGGGGGTTCCACTGAAGCTTTCTTT. Translation: CASSLGGGSTEAFF.

This chain joins TRBV19 and TRBJ2-5, with 10 bases fitting TRBD1. The junction had 8 bases not matched to a gene; V was cut back by 5 bases and J by 2 bases. The CDR3 extends over 16 amino acids. Germline CDR1 and CDR2: LNHDA and SQIVND (reference sequence). For the CDR3, the DNA is TGTGCCAGTAGTGCCTTACCGGGACAGGGGCAAGAGACCCAGTACTTC. Its translation is CASSALPGQGQETQYF.

V and J are TRBV19 and TRBJ1-4, with D tentatively TRBD1 (5 bases). The germline V gene encodes CDR1 LNHDA and CDR2 SQIVND (reference sequence). This CDR3 contains 11 residues. Trimming stripped 5 bases from V and 13 bases from J, with 11 bases between. The CDR3 here is CASSREGILFF. The CDR3 DNA reads as TGTGCCAGTAGTCGGGAGGGGATACTGTTTTTT.

The chain joins TRBV9 to TRBJ1-1; 7 bases fit TRBD1. CDR1 and CDR2 from the germline V gene are SGDLS and YYNGEE. CDR3 length: 14 residues. Trimming at V came to 3 bases and at J to 6 bases, leaving 8 bases not matched to a gene. This CDR3 is CASSASTGPAEAFF. CDR3 sequence (DNA): TGTGCCAGCAGCGCGTCGACAGGGCCCGCTGAAGCTTTCTTT.

The CDR3 loop is CASSTGQAGTEAFF. In DNA form, the CDR3 reads TGTGCCAGTAGTACTGGACAGGCTGGCACTGAAGCTTTCTTT. This chain connects TRBV19 to TRBJ1-1; 7 nucleotides agree with TRBD1. Germline CDR1 LNHDA, CDR2 SQIVND (reference sequence). V lost 4 bases to trimming and J lost 4 bases; unmatched junction nucleotides: 6. This CDR3 region has 14 residues.

CDR3 coding DNA: TGCGCCAGCAGCCAGGGTGCACTAGCGGGGGGGAAAGAGACCCAGTACTTC. Residues: CASSQGALAGGKETQYF. J is TRBJ2-5 and V is TRBV4-1; 13 bases line up with TRBD2. V lost 3 bases and J lost 3; bases outside the gene matches: 7. This CDR3 spans 17 amino acids. CDR1 and CDR2 (germline): MGHRA, YSYEKL.